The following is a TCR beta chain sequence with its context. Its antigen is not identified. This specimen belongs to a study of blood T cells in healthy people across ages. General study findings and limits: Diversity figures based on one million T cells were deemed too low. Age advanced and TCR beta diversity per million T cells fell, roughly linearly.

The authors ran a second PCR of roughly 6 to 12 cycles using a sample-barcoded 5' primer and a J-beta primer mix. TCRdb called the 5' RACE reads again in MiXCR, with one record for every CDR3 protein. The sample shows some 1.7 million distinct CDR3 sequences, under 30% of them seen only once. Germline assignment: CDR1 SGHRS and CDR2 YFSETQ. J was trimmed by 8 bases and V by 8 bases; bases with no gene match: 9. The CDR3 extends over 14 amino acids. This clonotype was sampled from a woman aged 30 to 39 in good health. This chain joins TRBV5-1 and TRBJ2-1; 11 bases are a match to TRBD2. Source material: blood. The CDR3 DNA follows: TGCGCCAGTAGTACTAGCGGGGGAGACTATGAGCAGTTCTTC. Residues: CASSTSGGDYEQFF.